The present entry profiles one T cell receptor (beta chain) with its context. The assay was run at deep level. The table came from immunoSEQ multiplex PCR; TCRdb's copy has only in-frame clones and leaves some out. Of roughly 660,000 clones in the sample, 90% were seen once. This sample is part of a study of shared clonotypes between healthy human individuals. On the study more broadly: Each donor's CD8 memory used one plate, CD8 naive two, each CD4 subset three.

V was clipped by 2 bases and J by 10 bases; unmatched bases: 4. The CDR3 consists of 13 residues. Germline assignment: CDR1 MNHEY and CDR2 SVGAGI. Combination of CD45RO+ cells with CCR7-negative CD45RA+ TemRA cells was used for CD8 memory. Material for sequencing was memory CD8+ T cells from PBMCs. Noted subset: CD45RO+ cells pooled with CCR7-negative TemRA cells. The V and J genes are TRBV6-5 and TRBJ2-1, with 8 positions matching TRBD1. The clonotype was recovered from a man aged 18 to 30 in good health. Some clones in this sample may be carry-over from other donors' samples. The CDR3 region has the DNA TGTGCCAGCAGTTACGCGACAGGGGACGAGCAGTTCTTC. Encoded protein: CASSYATGDEQFF.